One and the same sample provided the 8 T cell receptor beta chains below, sequenced in a study of cytomegalovirus exposure and HLA in healthy donors. Researchers ran the PCR with 60 Vbeta and 13 Jbeta primers. Some clones are missing from TCRdb's copy, which holds only in-frame ones; the method was immunoSEQ multiplex PCR. The table records roughly 58,000 clones, roughly 84% of them present only once. The sequenced sample was PBMCs. These receptors were collected from a human donor in good health.

The CDR3, as DNA: TGTGCCTGGAGTAGTAGCCCGGGGATTTACGAGCAGTACTTC. This sequence encodes CAWSSSPGIYEQYF. This rearrangement joins TRBV30 to TRBJ2-5; D possibly corresponds to TRBD2 (5 bases). The DNA matches TRBJ2-7 better at its end, which makes the J call doubtful. From germline, CDR1 is GTSNPN and CDR2 SVGIG (reference sequence). This CDR3 is 14 amino acids long.

This chain links TRBV6-5 with TRBJ2-3, with D possibly being TRBD1 (6 bases). The V and J ends lost 2 bases and 2 bases respectively, with 11 bases between them. The CDR3 runs 15 residues. Germline V gene sequence: CDR1 MNHEY, CDR2 SVGAGI. The CDR3 sequence: CASSYRDTDTDTQYF. The CDR3 DNA reads as TGTGCCAGCAGTTACAGGGACACAGACACAGATACGCAGTATTTT.

This rearrangement joins TRBV19 to TRBJ1-2; D perhaps matches TRBD1 (6 bases). From germline, CDR1 is LNHDA and CDR2 SQIVND (reference sequence). This CDR3 has 12 amino acids. Between the trimmed V and J ends, which lost 9 bases and 4 bases, there was a span of 12 bases. Here the CDR3 reads CASSDSIYGYTF. CDR3 DNA sequence: TGTGCCAGCTCGGACAGTATCTATGGCTACACCTTC.

The V gene is TRBV4-3, the J gene TRBJ2-5; 9 bases match TRBD2. J was trimmed by 5 bases and V by 0 bases; bases with no gene match: 4. The CDR3 totals 15 residues. In germline, CDR1 is LGHNA, CDR2 YSLEER. The CDR3 loop is CASSQDAGGRETQYF. For the CDR3, the DNA is TGCGCCAGCAGCCAAGACGCGGGGGGGCGGGAGACCCAGTACTTC.

The chain has TRBV28 and TRBJ2-7; 7 bases fit TRBD2. Unmatched junction bases numbered 3, after V lost 2 bases and J lost 5 bases. Germline CDR1 reads MDHEN; CDR2 reads SYDVKM. CDR3 length: 13 amino acids. In DNA, the CDR3 is TGTGCCAGCAGTTTAGCGGGAGAGAACGAGCAGTACTTC. Residues: CASSLAGENEQYF.

The rearrangement uses TRBV28 and TRBJ2-7; TRBD1 matches 7 bases. The CDR3 has 14 amino acids. J gave up 3 bases and V 2 bases, and 4 bases lay outside the gene matches. Germline V gives CDR1 MDHEN, CDR2 SYDVKM. The CDR3 spells CASSLQGDLYEQYF. The CDR3 DNA is TGTGCCAGCAGTTTACAGGGGGACCTCTACGAGCAGTACTTC.

This clone was seen a handful of times. J is TRBJ1-3 and V is TRBV30, with a tentative D call TRBD1 (6 bases). Trimming cost V 7 bases and J 1 base, with 14 bases left between them. Germline CDR1 and CDR2: GTSNPN and SVGIG (reference sequence). The CDR3 is made up of 14 amino acids. CDR3 sequence: CASRRTVSGNTIYF. Here the CDR3 DNA reads TGTGCCTCTCGGAGGACAGTTTCTGGAAACACCATATATTTT.

This rearrangement joins TRBV10-2 to TRBJ1-1; D is perhaps TRBD1 (5 bases). This CDR3 region has 13 residues. Germline assignment: CDR1 WSHSY and CDR2 SAAADI. The V end lost 2 bases, the J end lost 2 bases, and 6 bases lay between the germline ends. CDR3 residues: CASSEGANTEAFF. CDR3 in DNA: TGCGCCAGCAGTGAGGGGGCAAACACTGAAGCTTTCTTT.